Sequencing of this T cell receptor beta chain was carried out in a study of T-cell reconstitution after alpha-beta-depleted transplantation in children. The TCRbeta library incorporated unique molecular identifiers. TCRdb used MiXCR to reprocess the PCR reads, holding one entry per CDR3 protein. The sample lists 210,000 or so distinct CDR3 sequences, around 9.5% seen once, with around 6.2% in the top ten. The TCR comes from a human donor who donated a stem cell graft to a child with acute lymphoblastic leukemia. The starting material was PBMCs from the stem cell graft donor, obtained from the stem cell graft.

The CDR3 region is CASGRDRGLDEQYF. CDR3 in DNA: TGTGCCAGCGGGAGGGACAGGGGGCTGGACGAGCAGTACTTC. The chain recombines TRBV6-1 with TRBJ2-7, with TRBD1 matching over 12 bases. J was trimmed by 5 bases and V by 8 bases; bases with no gene match: 7. The CDR3 sequence is 14 residues long. In germline, CDR1 is MNHNS, CDR2 SASEGT.